A selection of T cell receptor beta chains follows, all from one sample in a study of blood T cell repertoires in COVID-19. Measured with immunoSEQ multiplex PCR; TCRdb has only the in-frame clones, and not every one. The profile shows 55,000 to 65,000 clones, roughly 93% of them singletons. Sequenced input: peripheral blood. These receptor sequences come from a human donor in a cohort sampled during active COVID-19. Each CDR3 is given with its conserved first and last residue. D genes are given only for firm matches. Size values are once, few and many counts, or a class for expanded clones, and some rows have none.

clone_size j_call d_call v_call cdr3_aa cdr3_nt
once TRBJ2-7 . TRBV6-5 CASSYGRGSYEQYF TGTGCCAGCAGTTACGGGCGGGGATCCTACGAGCAGTACTTC
. TRBJ2-3 . TRBV7-2 CASSFKEGTDTQYF TGTGCCAGCAGCTTTAAGGAGGGGACAGATACGCAGTATTTT
. TRBJ2-7 . TRBV6-2/TRBV6-3 CASSYSINAGIHYEQYF TGTGCCAGCAGTTACTCCATAAACGCAGGGATACACTACGAGCAGTACTTC
. TRBJ1-1 . TRBV11-3 CASSSSLQAARGKAFF TGTGCCAGCAGCTCCTCCTTACAGGCCGCACGCGGAAAAGCTTTCTTT
once TRBJ2-7 TRBD2 TRBV7-2 CASSLPGTSGRAGSHEQYF TGTGCCAGCAGCTTACCGGGGACTAGCGGGAGGGCCGGGTCTCACGAGCAGTACTTC
. TRBJ2-1 TRBD1 TRBV28 CASSPTDRGVDEQFF TGTGCCAGCAGTCCAACTGACAGGGGGGTGGATGAGCAGTTCTTC
. TRBJ2-7 . TRBV9 CASKYSRCEQYF TGTGCCAGCAAATACAGTAGGTGCGAGCAGTACTTC
. TRBJ2-3 TRBD2 TRBV19 CASGSLAGGIAQYF TGTGCCAGTGGTAGTCTAGCGGGAGGGATCGCGCAGTATTTT
. TRBJ2-5 TRBD1 TRBV24-1 CATSMGKARGLETQYF TGTGCCACCAGTATGGGGAAGGCCAGGGGGTTAGAGACCCAGTACTTC
. TRBJ1-2 . TRBV9 CASSVGNRGYGYTF TGTGCCAGCAGCGTAGGAAACCGCGGCTATGGCTACACCTTC